This T cell receptor beta chain was captured by sequencing in a study of cytomegalovirus exposure and HLA in healthy donors. Study-level results: In vitro experiments confirmed that three CMV-associated chains were specific for CMV antigens. The study dropped some indistinguishable V segments, TRBV6-2 and TRBV6-3 among them. Data from an earlier analysis indicated that most TCR beta V segments were productive either about 87% or about 30% of the time.

Trimming took off 5 bases at V and 6 bases at J, with 17 bases between the two ends. Germline V gives CDR1 SGHTA, CDR2 FQGNSA. The CDR3 consists of 15 residues. The study ran its PCR with 60 Vbeta and 13 Jbeta primers. Assay used: immunoSEQ multiplex PCR; TCRdb lists only in-frame clones, some missing. This sample has 250,000 to 350,000 clones; 86% occur once, and the top ten carry 3.5% to 4%. Remarks on this clone: What it binds is unknown.

The chain carries TRBV7-2 and TRBJ2-1; perhaps TRBD1 as D (8 bases). Sequences were obtained from PBMCs. This receptor was obtained from a man aged 35-49 years in good health and CMV-seropositive. The CDR3 nucleotides read TGTGCCAGCAGCGGACACAGGGGGAGGGGCAATGAGCAGTTCTTC. Amino acid sequence: CASSGHRGRGNEQFF. The whole variable domain, filled in from reference TRBV7-2 and TRBJ2-1, reads GAGVSQSPSNKVTEKGKDVELRCDPISGHTALYWYRQSLGQGLEFLIYFQGNSAPDKSGLPSDRFSAERTGGSVSTLTIQRTQQEDSAVYLCASSGHRGRGNEQFFGPGTRLTVL.